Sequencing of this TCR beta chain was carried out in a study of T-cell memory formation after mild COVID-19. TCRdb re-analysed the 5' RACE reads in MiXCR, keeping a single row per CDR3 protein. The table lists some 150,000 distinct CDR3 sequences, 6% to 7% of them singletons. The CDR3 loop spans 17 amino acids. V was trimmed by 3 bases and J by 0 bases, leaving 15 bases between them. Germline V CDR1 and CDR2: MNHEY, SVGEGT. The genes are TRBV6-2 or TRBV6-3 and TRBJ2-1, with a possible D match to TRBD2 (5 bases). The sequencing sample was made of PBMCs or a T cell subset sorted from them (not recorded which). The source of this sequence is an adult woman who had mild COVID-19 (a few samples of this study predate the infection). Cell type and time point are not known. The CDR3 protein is CASSYSLASGSYNEQFF. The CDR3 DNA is TGTGCCAGCAGTTATTCCCTAGCTTCCGGCTCCTACAATGAGCAGTTCTTC.